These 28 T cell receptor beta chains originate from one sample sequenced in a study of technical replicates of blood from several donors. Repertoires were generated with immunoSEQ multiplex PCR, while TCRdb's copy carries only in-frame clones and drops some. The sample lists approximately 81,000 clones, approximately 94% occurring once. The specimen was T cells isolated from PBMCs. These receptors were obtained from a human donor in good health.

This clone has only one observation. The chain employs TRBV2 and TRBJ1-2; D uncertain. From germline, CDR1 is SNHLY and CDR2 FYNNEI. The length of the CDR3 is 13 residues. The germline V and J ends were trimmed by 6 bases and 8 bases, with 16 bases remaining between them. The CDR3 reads CASSLGVPEGYTF. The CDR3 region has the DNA TGTGCCAGCAGCCTCGGAGTCCCGGAGGGCTACACCTTC.

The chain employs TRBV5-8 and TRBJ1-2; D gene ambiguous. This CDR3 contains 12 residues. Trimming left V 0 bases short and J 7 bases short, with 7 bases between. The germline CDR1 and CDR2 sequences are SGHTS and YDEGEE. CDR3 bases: TGTGCCAGCAGCTTGGTCCGGGTTGGCTACACCTTC. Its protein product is CASSLVRVGYTF.

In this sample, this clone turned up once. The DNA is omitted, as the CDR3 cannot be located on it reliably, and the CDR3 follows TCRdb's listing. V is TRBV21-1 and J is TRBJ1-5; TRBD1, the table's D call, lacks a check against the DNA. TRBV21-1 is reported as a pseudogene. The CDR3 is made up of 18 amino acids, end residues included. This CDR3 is CASSPPVTVGYGNQPQHF.

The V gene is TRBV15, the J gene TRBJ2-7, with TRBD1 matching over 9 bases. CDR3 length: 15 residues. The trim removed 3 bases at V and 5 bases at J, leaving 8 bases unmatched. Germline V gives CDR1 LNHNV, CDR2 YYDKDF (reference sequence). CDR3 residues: CATSSMDRGGNEQYF. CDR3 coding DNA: TGTGCCACCAGCAGCATGGACAGGGGAGGGAACGAGCAGTACTTC.

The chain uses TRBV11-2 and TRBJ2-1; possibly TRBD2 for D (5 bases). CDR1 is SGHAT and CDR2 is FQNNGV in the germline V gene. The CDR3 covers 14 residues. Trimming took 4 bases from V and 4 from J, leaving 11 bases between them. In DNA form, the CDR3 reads TGTGCCAGCAGCTCCTCGGGATCGTACAATGAGCAGTTCTTC. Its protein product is CASSSSGSYNEQFF.

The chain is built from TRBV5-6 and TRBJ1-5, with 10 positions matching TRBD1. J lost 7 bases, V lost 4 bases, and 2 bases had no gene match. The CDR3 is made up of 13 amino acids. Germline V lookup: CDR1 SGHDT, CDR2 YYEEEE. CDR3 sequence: CASSGDRGQPQHF. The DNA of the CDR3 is TGTGCCAGCAGCGGGGACAGGGGACAGCCCCAGCATTTT.

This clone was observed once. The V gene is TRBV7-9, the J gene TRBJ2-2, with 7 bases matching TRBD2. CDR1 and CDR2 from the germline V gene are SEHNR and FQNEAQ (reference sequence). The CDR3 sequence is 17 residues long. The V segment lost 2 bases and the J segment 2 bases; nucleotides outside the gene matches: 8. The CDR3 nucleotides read TGTGCCAGCAGCTTATGGCGGGAGATCTTTAACACCGGGGAGCTGTTTTTT. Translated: CASSLWREIFNTGELFF.

The CDR3 sequence: CASSVAQTQPDTQYF. CDR3 bases: TGTGCCAGCAGCGTAGCTCAGACTCAGCCGGATACGCAGTATTTT. The chain employs TRBV9 and TRBJ2-3; D not certain. Germline assignment: CDR1 SGDLS and CDR2 YYNGEE. V dropped 0 bases and J dropped 6 bases, with 14 bases sitting between them. This CDR3 contains 15 residues.

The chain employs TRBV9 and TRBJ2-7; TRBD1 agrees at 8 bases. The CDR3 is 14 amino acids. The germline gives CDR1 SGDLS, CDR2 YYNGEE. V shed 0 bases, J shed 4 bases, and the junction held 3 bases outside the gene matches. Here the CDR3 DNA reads TGTGCCAGCAGCGTAGGCAGGGGGCCATACGAGCAGTACTTC. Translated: CASSVGRGPYEQYF.

The CDR3 coding sequence is TGTGCCAGCAGTCCCGGGACTCCGGGTGGGCAGTACTTC. Amino acid sequence: CASSPGTPGGQYF. The V and J genes are TRBV27 and TRBJ2-7, with a tentative D call TRBD2 (6 bases). Germline V gene lookup returns CDR1 MNHEY and CDR2 SMNVEV (reference sequence). V lost 5 bases to trimming and J lost 9 bases, with 17 bases between them. The CDR3 is 13 residues long.

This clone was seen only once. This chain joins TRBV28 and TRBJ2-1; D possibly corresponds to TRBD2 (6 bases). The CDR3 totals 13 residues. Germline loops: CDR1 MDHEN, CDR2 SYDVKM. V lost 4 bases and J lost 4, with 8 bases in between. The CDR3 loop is CASSWTIYNEQFF. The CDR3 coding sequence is TGTGCCAGCAGTTGGACTATTTACAATGAGCAGTTCTTC.

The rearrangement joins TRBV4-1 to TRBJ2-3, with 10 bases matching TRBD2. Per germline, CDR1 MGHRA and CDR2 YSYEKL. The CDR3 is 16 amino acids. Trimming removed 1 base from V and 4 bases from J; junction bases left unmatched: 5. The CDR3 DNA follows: TGCGCCAGCAGCCAAGTACTAGCGGGAATCGCAGATACGCAGTATTTT. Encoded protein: CASSQVLAGIADTQYF.

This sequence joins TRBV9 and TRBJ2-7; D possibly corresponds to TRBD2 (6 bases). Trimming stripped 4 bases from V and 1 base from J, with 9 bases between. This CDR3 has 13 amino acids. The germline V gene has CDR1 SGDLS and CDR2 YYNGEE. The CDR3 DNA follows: TGTGCCAGCAGCATCGGGGGTTCCTACGAGCAGTACTTC. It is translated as CASSIGGSYEQYF.

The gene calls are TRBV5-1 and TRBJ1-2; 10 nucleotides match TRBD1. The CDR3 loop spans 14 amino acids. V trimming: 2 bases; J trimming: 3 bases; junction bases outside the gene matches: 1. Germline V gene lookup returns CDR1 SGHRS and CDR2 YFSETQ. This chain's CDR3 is CASSLGTGDYGYTF. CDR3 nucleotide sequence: TGCGCCAGCAGCTTAGGGACAGGGGACTATGGCTACACCTTC. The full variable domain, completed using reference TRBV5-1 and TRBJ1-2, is KAGVTQTPRYLIKTRGQQVTLSCSPISGHRSVSWYQQTPGQGLQFLFEYFSETQRNKGNFPGRFSGRQFSNSRSEMNVSTLELGDSALYLCASSLGTGDYGYTFGSGTRLTVV.

The CDR3 protein is CASSFQGNYGYTF. The CDR3 bases are TGTGCCAGCAGCTTCCAGGGAAACTATGGCTACACCTTC. The rearrangement joins TRBV7-2 to TRBJ1-2; weak D call: TRBD1 (5 bases). Germline lookup yields CDR1 SGHTA and CDR2 FQGNSA. CDR3 size: 13 residues. Trimming pared 3 bases from V and 2 bases from J, leaving 7 bases between.

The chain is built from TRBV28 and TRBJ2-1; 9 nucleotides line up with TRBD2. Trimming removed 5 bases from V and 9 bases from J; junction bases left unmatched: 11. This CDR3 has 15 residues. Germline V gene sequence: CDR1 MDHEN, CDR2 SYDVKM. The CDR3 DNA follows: TGTGCCAGCAGTCCGATAGCGGGAGAATTGGTTGAGCAGTTCTTC. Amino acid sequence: CASSPIAGELVEQFF.

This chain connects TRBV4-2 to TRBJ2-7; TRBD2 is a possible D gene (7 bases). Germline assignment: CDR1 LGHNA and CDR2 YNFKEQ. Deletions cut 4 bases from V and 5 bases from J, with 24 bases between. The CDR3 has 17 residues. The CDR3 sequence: CASSPWGASGNPNEQYF. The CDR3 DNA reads TGTGCCAGCAGCCCATGGGGGGCTAGCGGAAACCCTAACGAGCAGTACTTC.

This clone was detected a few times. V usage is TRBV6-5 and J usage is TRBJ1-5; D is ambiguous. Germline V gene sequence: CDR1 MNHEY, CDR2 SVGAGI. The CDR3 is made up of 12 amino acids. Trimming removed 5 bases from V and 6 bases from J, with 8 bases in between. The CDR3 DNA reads TGTGCCAGCAGTACTGAAGTTCAGCCCCAGCATTTT. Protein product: CASSTEVQPQHF.

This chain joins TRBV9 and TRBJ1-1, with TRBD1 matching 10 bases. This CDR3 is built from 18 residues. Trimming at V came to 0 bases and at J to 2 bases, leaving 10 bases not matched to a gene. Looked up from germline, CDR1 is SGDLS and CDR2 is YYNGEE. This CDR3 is CASSVAGGTGVGNTEAFF. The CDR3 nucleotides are TGTGCCAGCAGCGTAGCAGGAGGGACAGGGGTTGGTAACACTGAAGCTTTCTTT.

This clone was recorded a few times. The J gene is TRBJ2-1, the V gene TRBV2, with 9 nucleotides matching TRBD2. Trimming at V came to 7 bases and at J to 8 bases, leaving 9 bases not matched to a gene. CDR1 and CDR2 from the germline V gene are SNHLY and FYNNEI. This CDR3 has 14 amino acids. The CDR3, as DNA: TGTGCCAGCATGGGGCGGGAGGGGGGCGATGAGCAGTTCTTC. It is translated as CASMGREGGDEQFF. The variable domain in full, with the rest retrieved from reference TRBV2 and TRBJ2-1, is EPEVTQTPSHQVTQMGQEVILRCVPISNHLYFYWYRQILGQKVEFLVSFYNNEISEKSEIFDDQFSVERPDGSNFTLKIRSTKLEDSAMYFCASMGREGGDEQFFGPGTRLTVL.

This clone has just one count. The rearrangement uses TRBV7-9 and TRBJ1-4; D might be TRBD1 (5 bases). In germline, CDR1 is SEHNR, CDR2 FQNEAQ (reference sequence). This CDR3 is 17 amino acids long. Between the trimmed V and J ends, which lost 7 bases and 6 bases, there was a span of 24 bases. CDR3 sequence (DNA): TGTGCCAGCACAAGAAACTATGGGGCAAATAGGGATGAAAAACTGTTTTTT. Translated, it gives CASTRNYGANRDEKLFF.

This chain's CDR3 is CASSHDGLAGTYDGELFF. The CDR3 bases are TGTGCCAGCAGCCACGATGGACTAGCGGGAACCTATGACGGGGAGCTGTTTTTT. The V gene is TRBV4-2, the J gene TRBJ2-2; the match to TRBD2 covers 12 bases. V dropped 3 bases and J dropped 7; count of bases not matched to a gene: 12. The CDR3 has 18 amino acids. Germline V gene sequence: CDR1 LGHNA, CDR2 YNFKEQ.

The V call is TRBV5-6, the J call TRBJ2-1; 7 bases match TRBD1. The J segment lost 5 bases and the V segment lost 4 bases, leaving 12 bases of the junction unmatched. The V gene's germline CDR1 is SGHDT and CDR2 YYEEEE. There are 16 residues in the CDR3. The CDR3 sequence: CASSPARQGQHNEQFF. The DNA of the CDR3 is TGTGCCAGCAGCCCAGCCCGACAGGGACAACACAATGAGCAGTTCTTC.

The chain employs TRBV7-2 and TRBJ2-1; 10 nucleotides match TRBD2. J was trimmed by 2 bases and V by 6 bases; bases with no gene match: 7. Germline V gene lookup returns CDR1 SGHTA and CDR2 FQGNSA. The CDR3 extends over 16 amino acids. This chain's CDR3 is CASSRTSGVTYNEQFF. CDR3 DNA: TGTGCCAGCAGTCGGACTAGCGGAGTAACCTACAATGAGCAGTTCTTC.

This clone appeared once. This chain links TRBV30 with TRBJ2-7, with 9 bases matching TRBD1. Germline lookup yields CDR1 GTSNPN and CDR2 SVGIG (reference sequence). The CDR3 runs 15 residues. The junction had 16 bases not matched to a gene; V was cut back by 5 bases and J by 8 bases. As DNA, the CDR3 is TGTGCCTGGCAACTCTCGGGACAGGGACTCTTGAAGCAGTACTTC. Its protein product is CAWQLSGQGLLKQYF.

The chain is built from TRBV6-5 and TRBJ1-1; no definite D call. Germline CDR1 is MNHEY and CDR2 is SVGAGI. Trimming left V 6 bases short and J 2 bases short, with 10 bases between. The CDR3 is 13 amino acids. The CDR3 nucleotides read TGTGCCAGCAGCCTAAACCTAAACACTGAAGCTTTCTTT. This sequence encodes CASSLNLNTEAFF.

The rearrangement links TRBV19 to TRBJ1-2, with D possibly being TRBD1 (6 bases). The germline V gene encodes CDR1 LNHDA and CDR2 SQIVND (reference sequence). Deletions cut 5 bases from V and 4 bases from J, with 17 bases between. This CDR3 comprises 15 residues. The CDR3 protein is CASSQKSGHLYGYTF. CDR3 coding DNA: TGTGCCAGTAGTCAAAAGTCGGGACACCTCTATGGCTACACCTTC.

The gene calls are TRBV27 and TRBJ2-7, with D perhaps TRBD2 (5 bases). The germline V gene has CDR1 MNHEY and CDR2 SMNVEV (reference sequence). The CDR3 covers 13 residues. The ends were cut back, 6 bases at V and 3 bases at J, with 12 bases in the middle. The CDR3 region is CASSWTGDYEQYF. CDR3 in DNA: TGTGCCAGCAGCTGGACTGGGGACTACGAGCAGTACTTC.